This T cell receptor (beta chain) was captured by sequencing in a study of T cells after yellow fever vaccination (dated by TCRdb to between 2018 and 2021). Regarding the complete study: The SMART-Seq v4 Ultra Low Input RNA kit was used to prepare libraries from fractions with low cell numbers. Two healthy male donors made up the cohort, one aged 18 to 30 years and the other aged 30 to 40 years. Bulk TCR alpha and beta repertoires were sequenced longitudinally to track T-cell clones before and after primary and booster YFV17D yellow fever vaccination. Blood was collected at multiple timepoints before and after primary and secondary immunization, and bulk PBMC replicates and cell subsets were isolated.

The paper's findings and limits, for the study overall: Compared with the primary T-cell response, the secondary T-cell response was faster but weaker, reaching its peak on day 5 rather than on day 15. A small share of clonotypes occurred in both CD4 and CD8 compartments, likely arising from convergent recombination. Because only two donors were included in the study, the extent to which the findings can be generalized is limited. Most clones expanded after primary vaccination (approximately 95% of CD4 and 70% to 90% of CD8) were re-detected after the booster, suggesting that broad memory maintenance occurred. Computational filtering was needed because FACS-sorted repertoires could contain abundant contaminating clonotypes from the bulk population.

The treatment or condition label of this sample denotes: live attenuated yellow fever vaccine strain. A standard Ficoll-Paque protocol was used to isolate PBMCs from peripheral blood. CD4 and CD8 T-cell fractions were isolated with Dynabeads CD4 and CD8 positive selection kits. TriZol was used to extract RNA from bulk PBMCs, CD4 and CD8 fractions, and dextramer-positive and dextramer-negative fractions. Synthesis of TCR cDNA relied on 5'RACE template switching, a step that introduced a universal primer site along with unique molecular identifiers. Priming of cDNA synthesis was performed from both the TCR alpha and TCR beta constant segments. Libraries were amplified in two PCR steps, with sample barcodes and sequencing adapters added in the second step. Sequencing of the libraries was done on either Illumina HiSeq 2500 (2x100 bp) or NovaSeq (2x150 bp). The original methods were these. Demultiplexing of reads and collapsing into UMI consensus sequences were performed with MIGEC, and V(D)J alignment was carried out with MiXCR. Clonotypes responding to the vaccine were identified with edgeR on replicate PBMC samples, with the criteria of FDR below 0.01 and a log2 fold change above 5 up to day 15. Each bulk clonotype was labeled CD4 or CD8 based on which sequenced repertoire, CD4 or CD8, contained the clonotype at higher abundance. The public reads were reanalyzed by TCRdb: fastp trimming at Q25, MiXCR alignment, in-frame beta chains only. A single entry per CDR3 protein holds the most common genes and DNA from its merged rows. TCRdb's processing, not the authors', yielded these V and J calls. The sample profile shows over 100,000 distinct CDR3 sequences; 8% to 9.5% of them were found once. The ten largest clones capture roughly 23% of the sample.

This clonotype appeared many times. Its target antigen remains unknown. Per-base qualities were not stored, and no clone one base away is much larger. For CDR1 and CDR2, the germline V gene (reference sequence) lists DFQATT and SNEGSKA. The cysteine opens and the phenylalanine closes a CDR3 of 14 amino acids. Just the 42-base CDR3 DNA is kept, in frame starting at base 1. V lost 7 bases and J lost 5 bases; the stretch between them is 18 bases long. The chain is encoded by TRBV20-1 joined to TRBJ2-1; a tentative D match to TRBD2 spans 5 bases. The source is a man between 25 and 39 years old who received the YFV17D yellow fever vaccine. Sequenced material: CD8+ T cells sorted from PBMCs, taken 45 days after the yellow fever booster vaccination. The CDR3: CSGLQSPGDNEQFF. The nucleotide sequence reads TGCAGTGGTCTACAGAGCCCCGGGGACAATGAGCAGTTCTTC.